In this sample, the clone carrying this T cell receptor (beta chain) turned up a few times. Its antigen is still unknown. This sample is part of a study of early T cells in non-severe SARS-CoV-2 infection. Study as a whole: The authors sequenced bulk RNA from unsorted whole blood, leaving chains unpaired.

Notes on the study in general: VDJdb matching, biased toward anti-spike CD8 responses, missed private and CD4 specificities.

Each single cDNA molecule received a unique molecular identifier. TCRdb called the 5' RACE reads again in MiXCR, with one record for every CDR3 protein. The table includes about 77,000 distinct CDR3 sequences, approximately 9.1% detected once. The V end was cut by 5 bases, the J end by 2 bases, with 7 bases between. Per germline, CDR1 GTSNPN and CDR2 SVGIG (reference sequence). The CDR3 length is 11 residues. Sequences were obtained from whole blood. The TCR originated in an adult who was a healthcare worker with PCR-confirmed SARS-CoV-2 infection or an uninfected control (not recorded which). This sequence joins TRBV30 and TRBJ2-7; tentative D call: TRBD1 (5 bases). In nucleotides, the CDR3 is TGTGCCTGGGGACAAACCTACGAGCAGTACTTC. It specifies CAWGQTYEQYF.